Here is one T cell receptor (beta chain) with its context. Its binding antigen is unknown. Per-nucleotide qualities are absent, and no much larger clonotype sits a single base away. The sample comes from a study of PD-1 blockade in mismatch repair-deficient tumors (dated by TCRdb to about 2017). With regard to the full study: The trial enrolled just over 85 consecutive patients with roughly twelve mismatch repair-deficient cancer types between September 2013 and 2016, all previously treated and progressing. Deep sequencing of TCR CDR3 regions was used to track tumor-associated T cell clones in peripheral blood of patients responding to PD-1 blockade.

The CDR3, cysteine through phenylalanine, is 16 amino acids long. Solely the CDR3 DNA is kept, with 48 bases framed from the first base. The germline V end is reduced by 7 bases and the J end by 1 base; junction bases left unmatched: 10. Based on the germline V gene (reference sequence), the CDR1 and CDR2 sequences are LNHDA and SQIVND. Receptors were amplified or captured by the immunoSEQ multiplex PCR assay. The source is immuneACCESS, and TCRdb retained only in-frame sequences with V and J called. Part of the clones is not carried over; for the studies checked, unresolved V genes explain less than half of this, and the remainder is unexplained. The sample table contains 120,000 or so clones; only one count was recorded for approximately 86% of them. Approximately 13% of the sample rests with the top ten. General conclusions and limits of the study: After pembrolizumab, tumor-resident clones, which were often undetectable in blood before treatment, expanded rapidly and then contracted, generally ahead of radiologic responses.

For every enrolled patient, mismatch repair deficiency was confirmed by either polymerase chain reaction or immunohistochemistry. A few patients who responded to pembrolizumab therapy underwent TCR sequencing. The phase II trial prospectively evaluated PD-1 blockade with pembrolizumab in advanced mismatch repair-deficient cancers, independent of tissue of origin. Peripheral blood T cell samples were collected serially, before PD-1 blockade began and at several time points afterward. The timing of each blood sample was reported as weeks after the first dose of pembrolizumab. The V and J segments used are TRBV19 and TRBJ2-1, with TRBD2 matching 7 junction bases. The specimen was peripheral blood, collected 44 weeks after starting pembrolizumab. This clonotype was obtained from an adult with mismatch repair-deficient cancer. The CDR3 reads CASNIRGVGSYNEQFF. The DNA reads as follows: TGTGCCAGTAACATCCGGGGGGTTGGGTCCTACAATGAGCAGTTCTTC.